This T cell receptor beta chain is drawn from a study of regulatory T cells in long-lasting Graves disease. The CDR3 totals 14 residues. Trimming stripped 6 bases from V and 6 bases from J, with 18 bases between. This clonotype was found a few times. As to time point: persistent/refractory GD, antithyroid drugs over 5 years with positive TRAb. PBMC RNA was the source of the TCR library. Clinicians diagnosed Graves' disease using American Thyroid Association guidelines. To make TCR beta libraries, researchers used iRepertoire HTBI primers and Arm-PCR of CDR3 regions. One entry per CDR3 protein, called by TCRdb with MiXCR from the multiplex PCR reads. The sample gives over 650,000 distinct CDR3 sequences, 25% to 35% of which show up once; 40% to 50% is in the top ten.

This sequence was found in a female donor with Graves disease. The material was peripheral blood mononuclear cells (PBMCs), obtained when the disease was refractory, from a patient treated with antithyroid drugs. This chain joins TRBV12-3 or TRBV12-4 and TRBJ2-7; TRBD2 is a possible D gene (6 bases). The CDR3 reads CASSQMGRAGEQYF. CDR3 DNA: TGTGCCAGCAGCCAAATGGGACGAGCGGGCGAGCAGTACTTC.